These 11 T cell receptor beta chains originate from one sample sequenced in a study of blood T cell repertoires in COVID-19. TCRdb keeps only in-frame clones here, not all; method: immunoSEQ multiplex PCR. In the table there are 200,000 or so clones, around 85% of which are singletons. The sample comprised PBMCs or T cells enriched from blood (not recorded which). The receptors come from a woman in her thirties or forties with acute COVID-19.

The chain has TRBV30 and TRBJ1-3; 8 bases fit TRBD1. The CDR3 is 12 residues long. V shed 7 bases and J 4 bases; nucleotides not matched to a gene: 3. Germline lookup yields CDR1 GTSNPN and CDR2 SVGIG (reference sequence). In DNA, the CDR3 is TGTGCCTCAGGACAGGGAGGAAACACCATATATTTT. Amino acid sequence: CASGQGGNTIYF. The full variable domain, its missing parts supplied by reference TRBV30 and TRBJ1-3, is SQTIHQWPATLVQPVGSPLSLECTVEGTSNPNLYWYRQAAGRGLQLLFYSVGIGQISSEVPQNLSASRPQDRQFILSSKKLLLSDSGFYLCASGQGGNTIYFGEGSWLTVV.

This chain uses TRBV29-1 with TRBJ2-1; D call uncertain. The CDR3 sequence is 15 residues long. The V end lost 4 bases, the J end lost 4 bases, and 17 bases lay between the germline ends. Germline-derived CDR1 and CDR2 are SQVTM and ANQGSEA. The CDR3 spells CSVVLWATSYNEQFF. DNA for the CDR3: TGCAGCGTTGTTTTATGGGCTACATCATACAATGAGCAGTTCTTC.

V gene TRBV7-2 combines with J gene TRBJ2-4, with 7 bases that match TRBD2. The CDR3 is 16 amino acids. Germline lookup yields CDR1 SGHTA and CDR2 FQGNSA. J was trimmed by 7 bases and V by 3 bases; bases with no gene match: 12. Here the CDR3 reads CASSLRPGGLPNIQYF. CDR3 nucleotides: TGTGCCAGCAGCTTGCGTCCGGGGGGACTACCGAACATTCAGTACTTC. The full variable domain, its missing parts supplied by reference TRBV7-2 and TRBJ2-4, is GAGVSQSPSNKVTEKGKDVELRCDPISGHTALYWYRQSLGQGLEFLIYFQGNSAPDKSGLPSDRFSAERTGGSVSTLTIQRTQQEDSAVYLCASSLRPGGLPNIQYFGAGTRLSVL.

This clone was counted once. This chain uses TRBV5-1 with TRBJ2-5; D is perhaps TRBD2 (7 bases). Trimming took off 0 bases at V and 2 bases at J, with 17 bases between the two ends. This CDR3 is built from 17 residues. CDR1 is SGHRS and CDR2 is YFSETQ in the germline V gene. In DNA, the CDR3 is TGCGCCAGCAGCTTGGCCCCGGGGGCTAGCGGACAAGAGACCCAGTACTTC. Translating gives CASSLAPGASGQETQYF.

J is TRBJ2-4 and V is TRBV18; 10 nucleotides agree with TRBD2. The V gene end was trimmed by 4 bases and the J gene end by 2 bases; junction bases not matched to a gene: 11. Germline V gene data show CDR1 as KGHSH and CDR2 as LQKENI. The CDR3 covers 18 residues. The CDR3: CASSHAGPSGSTKNIQYF. The CDR3 DNA follows: TGTGCCAGCTCACATGCGGGGCCTAGCGGGAGTACCAAAAACATTCAGTACTTC.

The DNA of the CDR3 is TGCGCCAGCAGCTCGACAGGGCAAGGAAACACCATATATTTT. Its protein is CASSSTGQGNTIYF. The chain uses TRBV5-1 and TRBJ1-3; 7 positions agree with TRBD1. J lost 4 bases, V lost 3 bases, and 4 bases had no gene match. The germline CDR1 and CDR2 sequences are SGHRS and YFSETQ. The CDR3 is 14 residues long.

The gene calls are TRBV9 and TRBJ1-2, with TRBD1 matching 8 bases. Germline assignment: CDR1 SGDLS and CDR2 YYNGEE. Losses at the gene ends were 5 bases for V and 4 bases for J; bases not matched to a gene: 7. The CDR3 contains 14 residues. CDR3 loop: CASRGEDRGYGYTF. As DNA, the CDR3 is TGTGCCAGCAGAGGCGAAGACAGGGGCTATGGCTACACCTTC.

This chain's CDR3 is CASSLRAGITDTQYF. The CDR3 coding sequence is TGTGCCAGCAGCTTGCGGGCGGGGATCACAGATACGCAGTATTTT. V and J are TRBV7-2 and TRBJ2-3, with D possibly matching TRBD2 (6 bases). The germline CDR1 and CDR2 sequences are SGHTA and FQGNSA. Trimming left V 3 bases short and J 2 bases short, with 12 bases between. This CDR3 is 15 amino acids long.

This clone was detected a few times. The chain links TRBV10-1 to TRBJ2-6; D may be TRBD1 (5 bases). CDR3 length equals 18 residues. Germline V gene lookup returns CDR1 WNHNN and CDR2 SYGVQD (reference sequence). Trimming stripped 10 bases from V and 0 bases from J, with 22 bases between. The CDR3 sequence is CATRAVGRPFSGANVLTF. The DNA of the CDR3 is TGCGCCACCCGGGCCGTGGGGCGCCCCTTCTCTGGGGCCAACGTCCTGACTTTC.

The rearrangement uses TRBV28 and TRBJ1-2, with D tentatively TRBD1 (6 bases). This CDR3 is 15 amino acids long. Trimming shortened V by 7 bases and J by 5 bases, and 20 bases separated the two germline ends. CDR1 MDHEN and CDR2 SYDVKM come from the germline V gene. The CDR3: CASTLLDRDSYGYTF. Here the CDR3 DNA reads TGTGCCAGCACCCTACTGGACAGAGACTCTTATGGCTACACCTTC.

The chain joins TRBV27 to TRBJ1-2, with 8 bases matching TRBD1. The germline gives CDR1 MNHEY, CDR2 SMNVEV (reference sequence). This CDR3 region has 12 residues. V shed 11 bases, J shed 5 bases, and the junction held 7 bases outside the gene matches. CDR3 amino acids: CAVRGQAYGYTF. Here the CDR3 DNA reads TGTGCCGTCCGGGGACAGGCTTATGGCTACACCTTC.